The next 26 T cell receptor beta chains were all read from a single sample in a study of CD8+ T cells in alopecia areata listed by TCRdb under 2018. The time point label, read with the paper, signifies: about 5 months on oral tofacitinib. The treatment or condition tag for this specimen amounts to: oral pan-JAK inhibitor, 5-10 mg twice daily. The library was generated by the immunoSEQ multiplex PCR assay. RNA was extracted from all samples and reverse transcribed into cDNA, which served as template for TCR sequencing. TCRdb provides this immuneACCESS table in a form limited to in-frame rearrangements. Some clones are lacking; in checked studies, under half of them reflect an unresolved V gene, and why the rest are absent is not known. The sample table contains approximately 170,000 clones; only one count was recorded for 60% of them. The leading ten clones occupy 14% of the sample. Source: CD4+ T cells sorted from blood, taken at week 24, from a patient treated with tofacitinib. The receptors shown here come from a human donor with alopecia areata.

This clone appeared a few times. This chain uses TRBV29-1 with TRBJ2-5; D might be TRBD2 (6 bases). This CDR3 spans 13 amino acids. Germline CDR1 reads SQVTM; CDR2 reads ANQGSEA. Trimming removed 6 bases at V and 5 bases at J, with 16 bases between. Written as DNA, the CDR3 is TGCAGCGTACGGGCCTCGGAGGGGGAGACCCAGTACTTC. It translates to CSVRASEGETQYF.

The chain is built from TRBV18 and TRBJ1-1, with D possibly TRBD1 on 5 matching bases. The length of the CDR3 is 14 residues. The germline V and J ends were trimmed by 2 bases and 4 bases, with 11 bases remaining between them. Germline loops: CDR1 KGHSH, CDR2 LQKENI. The CDR3 coding sequence is TGTGCCAGCTCACCAACCGGGACGGTCACTGAAGCTTTCTTT. This sequence encodes CASSPTGTVTEAFF.

This chain uses TRBV5-1 with TRBJ2-3; tentatively, D is TRBD2 (6 bases). Germline assignment: CDR1 SGHRS and CDR2 YFSETQ. V lost 5 bases and J lost 2, with 12 bases in between. The CDR3 is 14 residues long. CDR3 loop: CASRRLGVTDTQYF. The CDR3 DNA reads TGCGCCAGCAGGAGACTAGGAGTCACAGATACGCAGTATTTT.

The chain joins TRBV4-1 to TRBJ2-7, with 8 bases matching TRBD1. This CDR3 is 12 amino acids long. V shed 6 bases and J 6 bases; nucleotides not matched to a gene: 4. Looked up from germline, CDR1 is MGHRA and CDR2 is YSYEKL. Here the CDR3 reads CASRGRGREQYF. In nucleotides, the CDR3 is TGCGCCAGCAGGGGCAGGGGGCGCGAGCAGTACTTC.

This clone was detected a few times. The V and J genes are TRBV29-1 and TRBJ1-1, with 11 bases that match TRBD1. V was clipped by 3 bases and J by 5 bases; unmatched bases: 11. The germline CDR1 and CDR2 sequences are SQVTM and ANQGSEA. The CDR3 length is 16 residues. The CDR3 is CSVEVDRGRRGTEAFF. The CDR3 DNA follows: TGCAGCGTTGAGGTGGACAGGGGGCGTAGGGGAACTGAAGCTTTCTTT.

The chain combines TRBV18 with TRBJ2-7, with D possibly being TRBD1 (5 bases). V was cut by 3 bases and J by 2 bases, with 8 bases left in between. CDR1 KGHSH and CDR2 LQKENI come from the germline V gene. This CDR3 spans 13 amino acids. This chain's CDR3 is CASSPPGTYEQYF. CDR3 sequence (DNA): TGTGCCAGCTCACCCCCAGGGACCTACGAGCAGTACTTC.

This clone was seen a handful of times. The rearrangement uses TRBV29-1 and TRBJ1-1; D perhaps matches TRBD1 (5 bases). This CDR3 is 12 amino acids long. V dropped 7 bases and J dropped 3 bases, with 12 bases sitting between them. Germline CDR1 and CDR2: SQVTM and ANQGSEA. The DNA for the CDR3 is TGCAGCGCCCGGGGGGGTGACACTGAAGCTTTCTTT. This codes for CSARGGDTEAFF.

The V call is TRBV19, the J call TRBJ1-5, with D uncertain. V gave up 4 bases and J gave up 6 bases, with 7 bases separating them. Looked up from germline, CDR1 is LNHDA and CDR2 is SQIVND (reference sequence). The CDR3 spans 12 residues. CDR3 in amino acids: CASSRFGQPQHF. As DNA, the CDR3 is TGTGCCAGTAGTAGGTTTGGTCAGCCCCAGCATTTT. The whole variable domain, remainder taken from reference TRBV19 and TRBJ1-5, is DGGITQSPKYLFRKEGQNVTLSCEQNLNHDAMYWYRQDPGQGLRLIYYSQIVNDFQKGDIAEGYSVSREKKESFPLTVTSAQKNPTAFYLCASSRFGQPQHFGDGTRLSIL.

V and J are TRBV29-1 and TRBJ1-1; D unresolved. The V end lost 4 bases, the J end lost 4 bases, and 13 bases lay between the germline ends. The CDR3 is 13 amino acids. Germline V gene lookup returns CDR1 SQVTM and CDR2 ANQGSEA. The CDR3 loop reads CSVAGPPGTEAFF. The CDR3 DNA sequence: TGCAGCGTTGCGGGCCCCCCGGGCACTGAAGCTTTCTTT.

V is TRBV29-1 and J is TRBJ2-5; maybe TRBD1 (6 bases). V shed 4 bases and J shed 5 bases, with 11 bases lying between them. The CDR3 contains 12 residues. The germline V gene has CDR1 SQVTM and CDR2 ANQGSEA. This CDR3 is CSVGWGLETQYF. The CDR3 nucleotides read TGCAGCGTTGGATGGGGGCTCGAGACCCAGTACTTC.

V and J are TRBV10-3 and TRBJ2-7, with 8 bases lining up with TRBD1. The CDR3 extends over 14 amino acids. Germline CDR1 reads ENHRY; CDR2 reads SYGVKD. J lost 6 bases, V lost 6 bases, and 10 bases had no gene match. This chain's CDR3 is CAIRAGTGHPEQYF. In nucleotides, the CDR3 is TGTGCCATCAGGGCGGGGACAGGCCATCCCGAGCAGTACTTC.

The V gene is TRBV4-2, the J gene TRBJ1-6; the D gene is possibly TRBD1 (5 bases). The length of the CDR3 is 14 residues. Trimming cost V 5 bases and J 8 bases, with 13 bases left between them. Germline lookup yields CDR1 LGHNA and CDR2 YNFKEQ. This CDR3 is CASSYLGTDSPLHF. CDR3 DNA sequence: TGTGCCAGCAGCTACCTTGGGACCGATTCACCCCTCCACTTT.

This clone was recorded a few times. The chain combines TRBV29-1 with TRBJ1-2; possibly TRBD1 for D (5 bases). Trimming took off 6 bases at V and 7 bases at J, with 15 bases between the two ends. The length of the CDR3 is 12 residues. The germline V gene has CDR1 SQVTM and CDR2 ANQGSEA. CDR3 bases: TGCAGCGTAACCACATCCAGGGCTGGCTACACCTTC. It translates to CSVTTSRAGYTF.

The chain has TRBV29-1 and TRBJ2-7; D is unclear. Trimming cost V 7 bases and J 2 bases, with 15 bases left between them. This CDR3 is 13 amino acids long. CDR1 and CDR2 from the germline V gene are SQVTM and ANQGSEA. The CDR3 spells CSGASDGAYEQYF. The DNA of the CDR3 is TGCAGCGGCGCCTCCGACGGTGCCTACGAGCAGTACTTC.

The chain has TRBV4-2 and TRBJ2-4; no definite D call. V was cut by 1 base and J by 5 bases, with 6 bases left in between. The germline V gene encodes CDR1 LGHNA and CDR2 YNFKEQ. The CDR3 consists of 13 residues. The CDR3 spells CASSQGVENIQYF. The CDR3 region has the DNA TGTGCCAGCAGCCAAGGGGTTGAAAACATTCAGTACTTC.

This clone appeared once. This chain joins TRBV11-2 and TRBJ2-1, with TRBD1 matching over 9 bases. The germline V gene encodes CDR1 SGHAT and CDR2 FQNNGV. With V trimmed by 3 bases and J by 1 base, 1 base remained unmatched. CDR3 length equals 15 residues. The CDR3 nucleotides are TGTGCCAGCAGCTTCGGGACAGGGTCCTACAATGAGCAGTTCTTC. It specifies CASSFGTGSYNEQFF.

This chain connects TRBV5-1 to TRBJ2-1, with TRBD2 matching 7 bases. The CDR3 is made up of 19 amino acids. Trimming cost V 1 base and J 0 bases; bases outside gene matches: 13. CDR1 is SGHRS and CDR2 is YFSETQ in the germline V gene. CDR3 sequence (DNA): TGCGCCAGCAGCTTGAGTCTAGCGGTACACCGTTCCTCCTACAATGAGCAGTTCTTC. Amino acid sequence: CASSLSLAVHRSSYNEQFF.

This clone was observed a handful of times. The chain employs TRBV15 and TRBJ2-7; TRBD1 aligns across 9 bases. Losses at the gene ends were 6 bases for V and 7 bases for J; bases not matched to a gene: 7. Germline V lookup: CDR1 LNHNV, CDR2 YYDKDF (reference sequence). The CDR3 is made up of 13 amino acids. The chain's CDR3 is CATRGGTGREQYF. DNA of the CDR3: TGTGCCACCAGGGGCGGGACAGGGAGGGAGCAGTACTTC.

This chain connects TRBV5-1 to TRBJ2-3, with 10 positions matching TRBD1. The CDR3 is made up of 16 amino acids. Looked up from germline, CDR1 is SGHRS and CDR2 is YFSETQ. V gave up 4 bases and J gave up 3 bases; unmatched junction bases: 8. Here the CDR3 reads CASSNRDRGGTDTQYF. CDR3 coding DNA: TGCGCCAGCAGCAACCGGGACAGGGGAGGGACAGATACGCAGTATTTT.

This clone came up once. The chain links TRBV27 to TRBJ1-2, with 9 bases identical to TRBD1. Trimming cost V 2 bases and J 8 bases; bases outside gene matches: 3. This CDR3 is built from 13 residues. Germline-derived CDR1 and CDR2 are MNHEY and SMNVEV (reference sequence). The CDR3, as DNA: TGTGCCAGCAGTTTACGGACAGGGGCAGGCTACACCTTC. Its protein product is CASSLRTGAGYTF.

This clone was recorded once. This sequence joins TRBV5-6 and TRBJ1-1; D is perhaps TRBD1 (5 bases). CDR3 length: 15 residues. The ends were cut back, 7 bases at V and 7 bases at J, with 23 bases in the middle. Germline V gene data show CDR1 as SGHDT and CDR2 as YYEEEE. Here the CDR3 DNA reads TGTGCCAGCGTCAAAAGGGGCCCGTCGTTGGGTGAAGCTTTCTTT. Translating it yields CASVKRGPSLGEAFF.

The rearrangement links TRBV4-1 to TRBJ1-4; perhaps TRBD1 as D (5 bases). Trimming took 4 bases from V and 0 from J, leaving 12 bases between them. Germline CDR1 MGHRA, CDR2 YSYEKL. The CDR3 consists of 16 residues. The CDR3 spells CASSLHFRATNEKLFF. CDR3 nucleotides: TGCGCCAGCAGCCTCCATTTCAGGGCAACTAATGAAAAACTGTTTTTT.

This clone was observed a few times. The chain uses TRBV7-2 and TRBJ2-7, with 10 bases aligning to TRBD2. Trimming removed 3 bases from V and 5 bases from J; junction bases left unmatched: 7. From germline, CDR1 is SGHTA and CDR2 FQGNSA. The CDR3 sequence is 15 residues long. The CDR3 DNA is TGTGCCAGCAGCTTGCAAGCGGGGGGGCCACACGAGCAGTACTTC. Translation gives CASSLQAGGPHEQYF.

This clone was observed a handful of times. This chain joins TRBV25-1 and TRBJ1-1; no firm D call. Germline-derived CDR1 and CDR2 are MGHDK and SYGVNS. V was cut by 7 bases and J by 1 base, with 4 bases left in between. The CDR3 totals 11 residues. CDR3 bases: TGTGCCAGCACTGAGAACACTGAAGCTTTCTTT. Translating it yields CASTENTEAFF.

This clone was found once. The chain joins TRBV10-3 to TRBJ1-1, with D hard to call. V was shortened by 6 bases and J by 1 base, with 6 bases between the two germline ends. The CDR3 spans 12 residues. Germline values: CDR1 ENHRY, CDR2 SYGVKD. For the CDR3, the DNA is TGTGCCATCAGCTTCCGGAACACTGAAGCTTTCTTT. This sequence encodes CAISFRNTEAFF.

This chain connects TRBV27 to TRBJ1-1, with D possibly TRBD1 on 6 matching bases. V lost 6 bases, J lost 0 bases, and 11 bases lay in between. The germline gives CDR1 MNHEY, CDR2 SMNVEV (reference sequence). The CDR3 has 14 amino acids. Here the CDR3 reads CASSRQVMNTEAFF. The CDR3 DNA follows: TGTGCCAGCAGCCGACAGGTTATGAACACTGAAGCTTTCTTT.